This is a list of T cell receptor beta chains from one sample in a study of graft-versus-host responses after intestinal transplantation. These receptors' targets are unknown. Sequencing used immunoSEQ multiplex PCR; TCRdb keeps in-frame clones, though not all of them. The sample lists more than 85,000 clones; 80% to 95% were seen once. The sequences come from unstimulated CD8+ T cells sorted from spleen or lymph node cells, collected before transplant. These receptors were taken from a human donor who was the organ donor for an intestinal transplant. The CDR3 runs from the conserved cysteine through the conserved F or W. A D gene is named only where the DNA matches it firmly. Rows may omit the clone size; those that give it use once, few, many or a size class.

D gene	V gene	J gene	clone size	CDR3 DNA	CDR3 protein
TRBD2	TRBV28	TRBJ2-5	once	TGTGCCAGCAGTCCTCTAGCGGGAGGGCAAGAGACCCAGTACTTC	CASSPLAGGQETQYF
.	TRBV28	TRBJ2-1	.	TGTGCCAGCAGTCTGAGTGCGGGGAAGTCCTACAATGAGCAGTTCTTC	CASSLSAGKSYNEQFF
TRBD2	TRBV28	TRBJ2-1	.	TGTGCCAGCAGTTTACCCCGACTAGCGGGAGACGTTGAGCAGTTCTTC	CASSLPRLAGDVEQFF
TRBD1	TRBV19	TRBJ1-2	.	TGTGCCAGTAGTTCAAGGACAGGGAATGGCTACACCTTC	CASSSRTGNGYTF
.	TRBV28	TRBJ1-2	.	TGTGCCAGCAGTTCCCGGACAGAAGCTGGCCCTAACTATGGCTACACCTTC	CASSSRTEAGPNYGYTF
.	TRBV5-1	TRBJ2-2	.	TGCGCCAGCGCTAACGGCGGGGAGCTGTTTTTT	CASANGGELFF
.	TRBV11-2	TRBJ1-6	.	TGTGCCAGCAGCCCACCTCCCGGGACATGGCTTCTGGGGGCTTCACCCCTCCACTTT	CASSPPPGTWLLGASPLHF
TRBD2	TRBV7-3	TRBJ2-3	.	TGTGCCAGCAGCCTTGGCCCCCTAGCGGCAGATACGCAGTATTTT	CASSLGPLAADTQYF
TRBD1	TRBV25-1	TRBJ1-2	.	TGTGCCAGCAGTGACCCCGGGACAGGGGGCCTCAGAAGCTACACCTTC	CASSDPGTGGLRSYTF
.	TRBV27	TRBJ2-3	few	TGTGCCAGCAGTTTATCATTAGGTGGGGGCACGCAGTATTTT	CASSLSLGGGTQYF
TRBD2	TRBV28	TRBJ2-7	.	TGTACCAGCAGTTTCTTTCGGACTAGCGGGAGGGCCGCCTACGAGCAGTACTTC	CTSSFFRTSGRAAYEQYF
TRBD2	TRBV29-1	TRBJ2-3	.	TGCAGCGTTGATGCAGGGACTAAAGATTTCACAGATACGCAGTATTTT	CSVDAGTKDFTDTQYF
.	TRBV29-1	TRBJ2-1	.	TGCAGCGTTGAAGATCACCGTTCTAGCTCCTACAATGAGCAGTTCTTC	CSVEDHRSSSYNEQFF
TRBD1	TRBV18	TRBJ2-5	.	TGTGCCAGCCATGGGACAGCTCCGTCGGAGACCCAGTACTTC	CASHGTAPSETQYF
.	TRBV7-9	TRBJ2-3	.	TGTGCCAGCAGTTCAAACCCAGGGTTAGCACCAGATACGCAGTATTTT	CASSSNPGLAPDTQYF
TRBD1	TRBV7-9	TRBJ2-5	few	TGTGCCAGCAGCCCCTACAGGGGTGACGAGACCCAGTACTTC	CASSPYRGDETQYF
.	TRBV27	TRBJ1-2	.	TGTGCCAGCAGTTTATCTGGAGGCGGCTATGGCTACACCTTC	CASSLSGGGYGYTF
TRBD1	TRBV27	TRBJ1-5	.	TGTGCCACCGGACCAAGACAGGGGGTTGGTCAGCCCCAGCATTTT	CATGPRQGVGQPQHF
TRBD1	TRBV7-7	TRBJ1-4	.	TGTGCCGACAGGGAAAAGCGTGAAAAACTGTTTTTT	CADREKREKLFF
.	TRBV11-1	TRBJ2-3	.	TGTGCCAGCAGCTTAGGTGGAGGGTTCACAGATACGCAGTATTTT	CASSLGGGFTDTQYF
.	TRBV2	TRBJ1-1	.	TGTGCCAGTATTCAGGGAAGCCAAGCTTTCTTT	CASIQGSQAFF
TRBD1	TRBV9	TRBJ1-3	.	TGTGCCAGCAGCGTTTTTCGAGGATCCGGGACAGATGGAAACACCATATATTTT	CASSVFRGSGTDGNTIYF
.	TRBV7-9	TRBJ2-3	.	TGTGCCAGCAGCCGAGTGAATGCTGGCACAGATACGCAGTATTTT	CASSRVNAGTDTQYF
.	TRBV27	TRBJ2-3	.	TGTGCCAGCAGTTTAGCAGGGGTTGCCGATACGCAGTATTTT	CASSLAGVADTQYF
.	TRBV11-3	TRBJ1-3	.	TGTGCCAGCAGCTTGAAGTCTATTGGAAACACCATATATTTT	CASSLKSIGNTIYF
.	TRBV28	TRBJ2-7	.	TGTGCCAGTAGTTCGCGCACCCTATACGAGCAGTACTTC	CASSSRTLYEQYF
TRBD1	TRBV28	TRBJ2-7	.	TGTGCCAGTGGGGACAGAGGCTACGAGCAGTACTTC	CASGDRGYEQYF
TRBD2	TRBV27	TRBJ2-7	.	TGTGCCAGCAGTTTGGGACTAGCGGCCTTCTACGAGCAGTACTTC	CASSLGLAAFYEQYF
TRBD1	TRBV11-2	TRBJ2-7	.	TGTGCCAGCAGCTTAGGCGGACAGGGATTGGGTGAGCAGTACTTC	CASSLGGQGLGEQYF
.	TRBV11-3	TRBJ2-5	.	TGTGCCAGCAGCACGATGACAGAAAGCACCGTGTACCAAGAGACCCAGTACTTC	CASSTMTESTVYQETQYF
TRBD1	TRBV19	TRBJ1-5	.	TGTGCCAGTAGTTGGGACAGGGAGGGTCAGCCCCAGCATTTT	CASSWDREGQPQHF
TRBD1	TRBV29-1	TRBJ2-7	.	TGCAGCGTTGAAGATAGGGACAGTACCTACGAGCAGTACTTC	CSVEDRDSTYEQYF
.	TRBV29-1	TRBJ2-1	.	TGCAGCGCGATCCCGAATCATACAGGGACCGATGAGCAGTTCTTC	CSAIPNHTGTDEQFF
.	TRBV19	TRBJ1-2	.	TGTGCCAGTAGCAGCGACCGGGGATATGGCTACACCTTC	CASSSDRGYGYTF
.	TRBV7-6	TRBJ2-2	.	TGTGCCAGCAGCGACACGGGAAACACCGGGGAGCTGTTTTTT	CASSDTGNTGELFF
.	TRBV19	TRBJ1-3	.	TGTGCCAGTAGTACACGGACAGACTTTGGAAACACCATATATTTT	CASSTRTDFGNTIYF
TRBD2	TRBV28	TRBJ2-7	.	TGTGCCAGCAGCGGGGGGTCCAGTGCCTACGAGCAGTACTTC	CASSGGSSAYEQYF
.	TRBV5-8	TRBJ2-7	.	TGTGCCAGCAGCTACGGCTACGAGCAGTACTTC	CASSYGYEQYF
TRBD1	TRBV5-1	TRBJ1-1	once	TGCGCCAGCAGCTTGGTCGGGACAGGATGGAACACTGAAGCTTTCTTT	CASSLVGTGWNTEAFF
TRBD2	TRBV5-8	TRBJ2-3	.	TGTGCCAGCAGCTCCGGACTAGCGGGGGCAGATACGCAGTATTTT	CASSSGLAGADTQYF
.	TRBV6-1	TRBJ1-5	once	TGTGCCGGCAGGAGGACAGTCAATCAGCCCCAGCATTTT	CAGRRTVNQPQHF
.	TRBV4-1	TRBJ2-7	.	TGCGCCAGCAGCCAAGAAGGTAGGGGTCTCAACGAGCAGTACTTC	CASSQEGRGLNEQYF
.	TRBV19	TRBJ2-2	.	TGTGCCAGTAGTATCTTAACAGGGCTGGGCGGGGAGCTGTTTTTT	CASSILTGLGGELFF
TRBD2	TRBV27	TRBJ2-7	.	TGTGCCAGCAGATCCACCGGGACTATTCGCGACGAGCAGTACTTC	CASRSTGTIRDEQYF
.	TRBV19	TRBJ2-7	.	TGTGCCAGTAGTATCTCCTCTATCGATTTCGAGCAGTACTTC	CASSISSIDFEQYF
TRBD1	TRBV5-6	TRBJ1-1	few	TGTGCCAGCAGCTTGCTGGACAGGGGGATGGGGAACACTGAAGCTTTCTTT	CASSLLDRGMGNTEAFF
TRBD2	TRBV29-1	TRBJ2-1	.	TGCAGCGTTGAGGAGCGGGGGGGCTCCCCCGACTGGGATGAGCAGTTCTTC	CSVEERGGSPDWDEQFF
TRBD1	TRBV10-3	TRBJ2-3	.	TGTGCCATCAGTGACGGGACAGGGGGCGAGGGCACAGATACGCAGTATTTT	CAISDGTGGEGTDTQYF
.	TRBV6-6	TRBJ2-7	.	TGTGCCAGCAGTTACTCGAAAACTTACGAGCAGTACTTC	CASSYSKTYEQYF
TRBD2	TRBV10-2	TRBJ2-3	.	TGCGCCAGCAGTGCACTAGCGGACCGCACAGATACGCAGTATTTT	CASSALADRTDTQYF
.	TRBV7-8	TRBJ1-4	.	TGTGCCAGCAGCTCAACAGGAAGCAATGAAAAACTGTTTTTT	CASSSTGSNEKLFF
TRBD2	TRBV7-3	TRBJ2-3	.	TGTGCCAGCAGCTTAAGCCCCAGCGGGGGGGCAGATACGCAGTATTTT	CASSLSPSGGADTQYF
.	TRBV29-1	TRBJ2-5	.	TGCAGCGTTTTTGGCACCACCATACAAGAGACCCAGTACTTC	CSVFGTTIQETQYF
.	TRBV2	TRBJ2-2	.	TGTGCCAGCAGTGAGGAGGACACCGGGGAGCTGTTTTTT	CASSEEDTGELFF
TRBD2	TRBV5-1	TRBJ2-5	.	TGCGCCAGCAGCTCACAGCGGGGGTCGTACCAAGAGACCCAGTACTTC	CASSSQRGSYQETQYF